One sample yielded the 12 T cell receptor beta chains listed below, sequenced in a study of blood T cell repertoires in COVID-19. Data came from immunoSEQ multiplex PCR; TCRdb stores just in-frame clones and leaves some out. Here the sample spans 50,000 to 60,000 clones, 85% to 90% being singletons. The material sequenced was peripheral blood. The receptor set was obtained from a human donor in a cohort sampled during active COVID-19.

The chain links TRBV5-1 to TRBJ2-7, with 8 bases identical to TRBD2. Trimming removed 7 bases from V and 2 bases from J; junction bases left unmatched: 5. CDR1 and CDR2 from the germline V gene are SGHRS and YFSETQ. The CDR3 covers 13 residues. The DNA for the CDR3 is TGCGCCAGCCGAGCGGGGGCCACCTACGAGCAGTACTTC. Translated, it gives CASRAGATYEQYF.

DNA for the CDR3: TGTGCCACCAGTGATCAGGGACTAATTAACACCGGGGAGCTGTTTTTT. Translated, it gives CATSDQGLINTGELFF. The chain couples TRBV24-1 to TRBJ2-2; 7 nucleotides align to TRBD2. Unmatched junction bases numbered 5, after V lost 3 bases and J lost 2 bases. The CDR3 loop spans 16 amino acids. Germline V lookup: CDR1 KGHDR, CDR2 SFDVKD.

This clone came up once. J is TRBJ2-1 and V is TRBV5-8, with a possible D match to TRBD2 (6 bases). The germline V and J ends were trimmed by 6 bases and 0 bases, with 7 bases remaining between them. CDR3 length: 13 residues. Germline-derived CDR1 and CDR2 are SGHTS and YDEGEE. CDR3 sequence (DNA): TGTGCCAGCACGGGGGTCTCCTACAATGAGCAGTTCTTC. Encoded protein: CASTGVSYNEQFF. Together with reference TRBV5-8 and TRBJ2-1, the CDR3 gives the full variable domain: EAGVTQSPTHLIKTRGQQATLRCSPISGHTSVYWYQQALGLGLQFLLWYDEGEERNRGNFPPRFSGRQFPNYSSELNVNALELEDSALYLCASTGVSYNEQFFGPGTRLTVL.

The chain is built from TRBV7-6 and TRBJ1-1, with D unclear. Germline CDR1 is SGHVS and CDR2 is FNYEAQ. V was cut by 2 bases and J by 3 bases, with 7 bases left in between. This CDR3 has 13 amino acids. The CDR3 bases are TGTGCCAGCAGCTTACGGTCGGACACTGAAGCTTTCTTT. Its translation is CASSLRSDTEAFF. The complete variable domain, with remaining parts taken from reference TRBV7-6 and TRBJ1-1, reads GAGVSQSPRYKVTKRGQDVALRCDPISGHVSLYWYRQALGQGPEFLTYFNYEAQQDKSGLPNDRFSAERPEGSISTLTIQRTEQRDSAMYRCASSLRSDTEAFFGQGTRLTVV.

In its sample, this clone was seen once. The rearrangement joins TRBV15 to TRBJ2-7; possibly TRBD2 for D (5 bases). Germline CDR1 LNHNV, CDR2 YYDKDF (reference sequence). This CDR3 region has 14 residues. The V and J ends lost 0 bases and 2 bases respectively, with 8 bases between them. CDR3 in amino acids: CATSREGSPYEQYV. CDR3 coding DNA: TGTGCCACCAGCAGAGAAGGGAGTCCCTACGAGCAGTACGTC.

V and J are TRBV30 and TRBJ1-4; the D is unclear. In germline, CDR1 is GTSNPN, CDR2 SVGIG (reference sequence). CDR3 size: 13 residues. The V end lost 0 bases, the J end lost 8 bases, and 10 bases lay between the germline ends. The CDR3: CAWSVKSGEKLFF. The DNA of the CDR3 is TGTGCCTGGAGTGTAAAGAGCGGAGAAAAACTGTTTTTT.

The gene calls are TRBV30 and TRBJ1-5; no firm D call. Germline CDR1 GTSNPN, CDR2 SVGIG (reference sequence). This CDR3 has 14 amino acids. Trimming stripped 3 bases from V and 0 bases from J, with 9 bases between. CDR3 protein: CAWSGVNSNQPQHF. CDR3 bases: TGTGCCTGGAGCGGGGTCAATAGCAATCAGCCCCAGCATTTT.

The gene calls are TRBV29-1 and TRBJ2-5, with 13 bases aligning to TRBD2. V shed 6 bases and J 1 base; nucleotides not matched to a gene: 2. CDR3 length: 14 residues. The germline CDR1 and CDR2 sequences are SQVTM and ANQGSEA. The CDR3 reads CSVLAGGAQETQYF. CDR3 in DNA: TGCAGCGTACTAGCGGGGGGGGCCCAAGAGACCCAGTACTTC.

This clone was seen just once. The V call is TRBV28, the J call TRBJ1-6; 7 bases agree with TRBD1. After removal of 5 bases from V and 8 bases from J, the junction contained 9 bases not matched to a gene. Germline CDR1 and CDR2: MDHEN and SYDVKM. The CDR3 contains 15 residues. As DNA, the CDR3 is TGTGCCAGCAGTCCCGAACAGGGGATAGATTCACCCCTCCACTTT. Protein: CASSPEQGIDSPLHF.

The V gene is TRBV7-2, the J gene TRBJ2-3; 7 nucleotides align to TRBD2. The V gene end was trimmed by 3 bases and the J gene end by 4 bases; junction bases not matched to a gene: 7. The CDR3 length is 15 residues. Germline assignment: CDR1 SGHTA and CDR2 FQGNSA. The chain's CDR3 is CASSFRAGVPDTQYF. DNA of the CDR3: TGTGCCAGCAGCTTTAGGGCGGGAGTTCCAGATACGCAGTATTTT.

CDR3 bases: TGTGCCAGCAGCCTACTGGGGGGGGACTATGGCTACACCTTC. It encodes CASSLLGGDYGYTF. This chain uses TRBV2 with TRBJ1-2, with a possible D match to TRBD1 (5 bases). Per the germline V gene, CDR1 is SNHLY and CDR2 is FYNNEI. CDR3 length: 14 amino acids. Trimming left V 6 bases short and J 3 bases short, with 14 bases between.

The rearrangement links TRBV18 to TRBJ1-1; 7 positions match TRBD1. CDR1 is KGHSH, CDR2 LQKENI, per germline. The CDR3 has 15 residues. With 3 bases clipped from V and 0 bases from J, the junction kept 4 bases outside the gene matches. Written as DNA, the CDR3 is TGTGCCAGCTCACCGCCGACAGGGATGAACACTGAAGCTTTCTTT. It encodes CASSPPTGMNTEAFF.